This T cell receptor (beta chain) was identified in a study of immune evolution from preneoplasia to lung adenocarcinoma (dated by TCRdb to the early 2020s). About the study as a whole: HLA loss of heterozygosity was found in 7% of AIS, around 15% of MIA and about 32% of ADC lesions, and in no AAH lesions. Immune contexture across lung adenocarcinoma precursors and invasive adenocarcinoma was profiled using immune gene expression, TCR sequencing and multiplex immunofluorescence. Resected precursor lesions (AAH, AIS, MIA) and invasive adenocarcinomas were compared with paired morphologically normal lung tissue. Sample size was based on specimen availability rather than a prior power calculation. The immune data were integrated with whole exome sequencing and methylation data from the same cohort of nodules. In total, the cohort included 53 patients with pulmonary nodules, all of whom underwent surgical resection. TCR sequencing data came from 51 patients. The study reported that under 110 samples were used for TCR sequencing. POLYSOLVER was used to infer class I HLA alleles from exome data, and LOHHLA was used to detect allele-specific HLA loss. What the research found in general, with its limitations: Normal lung showed the highest clonality, whereas later-stage lesions appeared to have higher T cell density and diversity but lower clonality. Findings were based on association rather than direct causation; larger cohorts with long-term follow-up and longitudinal biopsies were deemed needed. Because all patients were from Japan and China, applicability to Western populations was uncertain. The highest T cell clonality was observed in KRAS-mutant nodules compared with EGFR-mutant or double wild-type lesions. Normal lung had the highest top T cell clone frequencies, which appeared to decline progressively from AAH through AIS, MIA and invasive adenocarcinoma.

A word on this clone: This receptor's antigen is unknown. No much larger clone exists at a distance of one base, and base qualities are not known.

The cysteine opens and the phenylalanine closes a CDR3 of 15 amino acids. Here the CDR3 DNA is all that survives: 45 bases in frame from base 1. Resection was performed on patients in Japan or China between about 2013 and 2017. Two lung cancer pathologists independently confirmed the histologic diagnosis of each case on H&E slides. Macro-dissection after pathologic assessment enriched premalignant or tumor cells for nucleic acid extraction. FFPE tissue was used for DNA isolation with the AllPrep DNA/RNA FFPE Kit. The immunoSEQ hsTCRbeta Kit was used to sequence TCR beta CDR3 regions from DNA. The paper's processing steps were these. TCR sequencing data were analysed with the ImmunoSEQ Analyzer. T cell clonality was defined as 1 minus Pielou's evenness, calculated on productive rearrangements. T cell diversity was measured with the inverse Simpson index on productive templates. T cell density was defined as TCR beta template counts normalized to usable DNA, with usable DNA estimated by amplification and sequencing of housekeeping genes. Two-sided Kruskal-Wallis tests were used to compare TCR metrics across histologic stages. TCRdb stores this immuneACCESS table with in-frame sequences only. Part of the clones is absent; in the studies checked, under half of the shortfall reflects unresolved V genes, and no reason is known for the rest. The V and J calls and clone size are taken from that table; D and trimming were inferred from the DNA. This sample has several thousand clones in its table, and over 75% of those were observed once. The ten biggest clones cover under 7% of the sample.

The sequence was collected from a person aged 70 to 85 with lung adenocarcinoma. The sequence links TRBV21-1 to TRBJ2-7; TRBD2, the D gene given by the table, was not confirmed from the DNA. TRBV21-1 is assigned pseudogene status. Sample: FFPE minimally invasive lung adenocarcinoma tissue. The cell subset or site label for this specimen denotes: micro-invasive lung adenocarcinoma (MIA). The nucleotide sequence is given as TGTGCCAGCAGCAAAGGGACTAGCGGCTCCTACGAGCAGTACTTC. This encodes CASSKGTSGSYEQYF.